The subject of this entry is one T cell receptor beta chain. The antigen is undetermined. The ends were cut back, 6 bases at V and 1 base at J, with 15 bases in the middle. The CDR3 has 15 amino acids. CDR1 and CDR2 from the germline V gene are WNHNN and SYGVQD (reference sequence). This entry comes from a study of radiation and T cells in renal cell carcinoma. Time point specified: blood 4 weeks post-SBRT, at nephrectomy. Treatment described: 15 Gy SBRT to primary tumor, nephrectomy 4 weeks later. Serial blood draws occurred at baseline and 2 and 4 weeks post-SBRT. TCRdb's table, derived via immunoSEQ multiplex PCR, lists solely in-frame clones and lacks some. The sample lists around 64,000 clones; around 80% were seen once. Study results and limitations: From baseline, blood top tumor clonotypes peaked at 2 weeks post-radiation.

The V and J genes are TRBV10-1 and TRBJ1-1; tentatively, D is TRBD1 (5 bases). The sequenced sample was blood, obtained from a patient whose treatment included radiotherapy and nephrectomy. The source of this sequence is a man in his 60s with renal cell carcinoma. The CDR3 region is CASSTNTGRNTEAFF. CDR3 nucleotides: TGCGCCAGCAGCACCAATACAGGCCGGAACACTGAAGCTTTCTTT.